The 32 T cell receptor beta chains below come from one sample, sequenced in a study of regulatory T cells in long-lasting Graves disease. The time point here: persistent/refractory GD, antithyroid drugs over 5 years with positive TRAb. RNA from PBMCs was the source of the TCR library. CDR3 regions were amplified by Arm-PCR using iRepertoire HTBI primers to build TCR beta libraries. TCRdb reprocessed the multiplex PCR reads with MiXCR, giving one entry per CDR3 protein. The sample records around 400,000 distinct CDR3 sequences, around a quarter being singletons. The material sequenced was peripheral blood mononuclear cells (PBMCs), taken when the disease was refractory, from a patient treated with antithyroid drugs. These receptors all come from a female donor with Graves disease.

In this sample, this clonotype turned up many times. This rearrangement joins TRBV20-1 to TRBJ1-5, with D maybe TRBD1 (6 bases). In germline, CDR1 is DFQATT, CDR2 SNEGSKA (reference sequence). The CDR3 extends over 14 amino acids. V shed 6 bases and J shed 4 bases, with 16 bases lying between them. In DNA form, the CDR3 reads TGCAGTGCCAGGGGTGTTTATGGGAATCAGCCCCAGCATTTT. Its translation is CSARGVYGNQPQHF.

Only a few counts were recorded for this clonotype. V usage is TRBV5-1 and J usage is TRBJ1-4; TRBD1 matches 8 bases. The germline gives CDR1 SGHRS, CDR2 YFSETQ. J lost 0 bases, V lost 4 bases, and 11 bases had no gene match. The CDR3 totals 18 residues. The CDR3 here is CASSPSQGGLSTNEKLFF. CDR3 nucleotides: TGCGCCAGCAGCCCGTCACAGGGGGGATTATCAACTAATGAAAAACTGTTTTTT. The full variable domain, with the rest looked up from reference TRBV5-1 and TRBJ1-4, is KAGVTQTPRYLIKTRGQQVTLSCSPISGHRSVSWYQQTPGQGLQFLFEYFSETQRNKGNFPGRFSGRQFSNSRSEMNVSTLELGDSALYLCASSPSQGGLSTNEKLFFGSGTQLSVL.

This clonotype was counted a few times. The rearrangement links TRBV11-2 to TRBJ2-7; 9 positions match TRBD1. J was trimmed by 4 bases and V by 5 bases; bases with no gene match: 9. Germline CDR1 reads SGHAT; CDR2 reads FQNNGV. CDR3 length: 15 residues. The CDR3 bases are TGTGCCAGCAGCCCAGTCGTGGGACAGGGTTACGAGCAGTACTTC. The encoded protein is CASSPVVGQGYEQYF.

This chain connects TRBV6-5 to TRBJ2-7; TRBD1 agrees at 7 bases. This CDR3 has 16 residues. CDR1 is MNHEY, CDR2 SVGAGI, per germline. J lost 3 bases, V lost 0 bases, and 8 bases had no gene match. The CDR3 nucleotides read TGTGCCAGCAGTTACTCCTCGACAGGGTGGGTCTACGAGCAGTACTTC. It yields the protein CASSYSSTGWVYEQYF.

This rearrangement joins TRBV28 to TRBJ2-7; 12 bases fit TRBD1. Germline CDR1 MDHEN, CDR2 SYDVKM. The trim removed 3 bases at V and 6 bases at J, leaving 3 bases unmatched. This CDR3 comprises 14 residues. The CDR3 here is CASSLGTGGFEQYF. The CDR3 DNA is TGTGCCAGCAGTTTGGGGACAGGGGGCTTCGAGCAGTACTTC.

The chain uses TRBV5-8 and TRBJ1-1; D ambiguous. V lost 1 base and J lost 1, with 8 bases in between. The CDR3 loop spans 14 amino acids. CDR1 SGHTS and CDR2 YDEGEE come from the germline V gene. CDR3 region: CASSLTVKNTEAFF. Here the CDR3 DNA reads TGTGCCAGCAGCTTGACAGTAAAGAACACTGAAGCTTTCTTT.

This clonotype appeared many times. The rearrangement joins TRBV12-3 or TRBV12-4 to TRBJ1-1; D may be TRBD1 (6 bases). Trimming stripped 8 bases from V and 4 bases from J, with 17 bases between. This CDR3 comprises 14 residues. The CDR3: CASRRGGRVTEAFF. The CDR3 region has the DNA TGTGCCAGCCGCCGGGGGGGGCGGGTCACTGAAGCTTTCTTT.

V gene TRBV28 combines with J gene TRBJ1-1; D unresolved. The CDR3 covers 11 residues. CDR1 and CDR2 (germline): MDHEN, SYDVKM. Between the trimmed V and J ends, which lost 1 base and 8 bases, there was a span of 5 bases. CDR3 in DNA: TGTGCCAGCAGTTTATCAGTCGAAGCTTTCTTT. Protein product: CASSLSVEAFF.

V gene TRBV30 combines with J gene TRBJ1-1; D is unclear. Per germline, CDR1 GTSNPN and CDR2 SVGIG (reference sequence). The CDR3 spans 14 residues. With 4 bases removed from V and 5 bases from J, the gap between germline ends came to 17 bases. The CDR3 coding sequence is TGTGCCTGGACCTGGAAAAGGCCGAGTACTGAAGCTTTCTTT. Its translation is CAWTWKRPSTEAFF.

This clonotype was seen more than once but under ten times. The J gene is TRBJ2-7, the V gene TRBV18; D is perhaps TRBD2 (6 bases). Germline CDR1 and CDR2: KGHSH and LQKENI. This CDR3 spans 14 amino acids. Trimming pared 0 bases from V and 5 bases from J, leaving 11 bases between. This CDR3 is CASSPPPGRHEQYF. In nucleotides, the CDR3 is TGTGCCAGCTCACCACCCCCCGGGAGACACGAGCAGTACTTC. Full variable domain (outside the CDR3, taken from reference TRBV18 and TRBJ2-7): NAGVMQNPRHLVRRRGQEARLRCSPMKGHSHVYWYRQLPEEGLKFMVYLQKENIIDESGMPKERFSAEFPKEGPSILRIQQVVRGDSAAYFCASSPPPGRHEQYFGPGTRLTVT.

The rearrangement links TRBV5-6 to TRBJ2-4, with a weak D call TRBD1 (6 bases). Germline V gene sequence: CDR1 SGHDT, CDR2 YYEEEE. This CDR3 region has 14 residues. Trimming cost V 4 bases and J 6 bases, with 14 bases left between them. The CDR3 reads CASSLRTEANIQYF. The CDR3 DNA reads TGTGCCAGCAGCCTTCGGACAGAGGCAAACATTCAGTACTTC.

This clonotype was counted between two and nine times. The rearrangement joins TRBV18 to TRBJ2-5, with D perhaps given as TRBD1 or TRBD2 (5 bases each). The V end lost 3 bases, the J end lost 5 bases, and 10 bases lay between the germline ends. The CDR3 spans 13 residues. CDR1 is KGHSH, CDR2 LQKENI, per germline. The CDR3 region has the DNA TGTGCCAGCTCACCGTCGGGGCCGGAGACCCAGTACTTC. This gives the protein CASSPSGPETQYF.

This clonotype was seen at least ten times. The chain carries TRBV11-2 and TRBJ1-2; D is possibly TRBD1 (6 bases). This CDR3 is 14 amino acids long. Germline V gene lookup returns CDR1 SGHAT and CDR2 FQNNGV. V was clipped by 6 bases and J by 7 bases, with 18 bases between them. The DNA of the CDR3 is TGTGCCAGCAGTCCCGACAGGAGGCTGGCTGGCTACACCTTC. Translation gives CASSPDRRLAGYTF.

The V call is TRBV14, the J call TRBJ2-5; D is unclear. The germline CDR1 and CDR2 sequences are SGHDN and FVKESK. Trimming shortened V by 4 bases and J by 3 bases, and 12 bases separated the two germline ends. This CDR3 comprises 14 residues. In nucleotides, the CDR3 is TGTGCCAGCAGCCCTACAAATCTTAAAGAGACCCAGTACTTC. Its protein product is CASSPTNLKETQYF. The entire variable domain, with the rest obtained from reference TRBV14 and TRBJ2-5, is as follows: EAGVTQFPSHSVIEKGQTVTLRCDPISGHDNLYWYRRVMGKEIKFLLHFVKESKQDESGMPNNRFLAERTGGTYSTLKVQPAELEDSGVYFCASSPTNLKETQYFGPGTRLLVL.

This clonotype has only a few counts. The genes are TRBV9 and TRBJ2-7; 7 bases align to TRBD2. Germline values: CDR1 SGDLS, CDR2 YYNGEE. This CDR3 is built from 15 residues. Trimming at V came to 0 bases and at J to 3 bases, leaving 6 bases not matched to a gene. This chain's CDR3 is CASSVAPSGSYEQYF. Here the CDR3 DNA reads TGTGCCAGCAGCGTAGCTCCTAGCGGAAGCTACGAGCAGTACTTC.

The chain carries TRBV5-6 and TRBJ1-4; a weak D match, TRBD1 (6 bases). The V end was cut by 1 base, the J end by 0 bases, with 16 bases between. The CDR3 runs to 18 residues. The V gene's germline CDR1 is SGHDT and CDR2 YYEEEE. This CDR3 reads CASSLTGRVVATNEKLFF. In DNA, the CDR3 is TGTGCCAGCAGCTTGACAGGGAGGGTAGTAGCAACTAATGAAAAACTGTTTTTT.

This clonotype was seen many times. The chain is built from TRBV7-2 and TRBJ1-1; D not certain. This CDR3 is 14 amino acids long. V was trimmed by 1 base and J by 2 bases, leaving 8 bases between them. Germline V CDR1 and CDR2: SGHTA, FQGNSA. In nucleotides, the CDR3 is TGTGCCAGCAGCTTAGTGGGCTTAAACACTGAAGCTTTCTTT. Translated, it gives CASSLVGLNTEAFF.

The genes are TRBV6-1 and TRBJ2-6, with TRBD1 matching over 10 bases. Germline-derived CDR1 and CDR2 are MNHNS and SASEGT. The junction had 5 bases not matched to a gene; V was cut back by 7 bases and J by 2 bases. The CDR3 sequence is 16 residues long. Here the CDR3 reads CASTPGQGAGANVLTF. The CDR3 DNA reads TGTGCCAGCACTCCAGGACAGGGGGCTGGGGCCAACGTCCTGACTTTC.

In its sample, this clonotype was seen a few times. The chain links TRBV29-1 to TRBJ2-5, with D possibly TRBD1 on 6 matching bases. Germline lookup yields CDR1 SQVTM and CDR2 ANQGSEA. The V gene lost 4 bases and the J gene lost 7 bases, with 10 bases spanning the gap. The CDR3 sequence is 11 residues long. CDR3 sequence reads: CSVGDMGTQYF. In nucleotides, the CDR3 is TGCAGCGTTGGGGACATGGGGACCCAGTACTTC.

The chain uses TRBV13 and TRBJ2-7; TRBD2 matches 10 bases. The closer fit of TRBJ2-1 to the DNA end suggests the J call may be wrong. The CDR3 is 16 residues long. Looked up from germline, CDR1 is PRHDT and CDR2 is FYEKMQ (reference sequence). In DNA, the CDR3 is TGTGCCAGCAGCTTAGTGGCTCTAGCGGGAGACAATGAGCAGTTCTTC. This encodes CASSLVALAGDNEQFF.

The chain has TRBV6-5 and TRBJ1-1; TRBD1 is a possible D gene (6 bases). The V and J ends lost 4 bases and 0 bases respectively, with 12 bases between them. Germline loops: CDR1 MNHEY, CDR2 SVGAGI. The CDR3 totals 15 residues. The CDR3 DNA reads as TGTGCCAGCAGTTGGGGACATGGGGTGAACACTGAAGCTTTCTTT. Translated, it gives CASSWGHGVNTEAFF.

The chain is built from TRBV2 and TRBJ1-4; tentative D call: TRBD1 (5 bases). Germline V gene sequence: CDR1 SNHLY, CDR2 FYNNEI. The CDR3 length is 16 residues. V was trimmed by 6 bases and J by 1 base, leaving 15 bases between them. In DNA, the CDR3 is TGTGCCAGCAGCCAAGGGGACGGGAGAACTAATGAAAAACTGTTTTTT. As protein: CASSQGDGRTNEKLFF.

This clonotype was counted at least ten times. This sequence joins TRBV6-9 and TRBJ1-1; D call uncertain. The CDR3 runs to 12 residues. From germline, CDR1 is MNHGY and CDR2 SVAAGI. Trimming removed 3 bases from V and 5 bases from J, with 7 bases in between. DNA of the CDR3: TGTGCCAGCAGTTACTTGGGGACTGAAGCTTTCTTT. This codes for CASSYLGTEAFF.

This clonotype was counted at least ten times. The chain has TRBV28 and TRBJ2-5; D is unresolved. Trimming cost V 6 bases and J 5 bases, with 13 bases left between them. The CDR3 covers 13 residues. Germline lookup yields CDR1 MDHEN and CDR2 SYDVKM. In nucleotides, the CDR3 is TGTGCCAGCAGCTCCAACAGCGTGGAGACCCAGTACTTC. This gives the protein CASSSNSVETQYF.

This clonotype was observed at least ten times. The CDR3 loop reads CASRNSYEQYF. The CDR3 DNA reads TGTGCCAGCAGGAATTCCTACGAGCAGTACTTC. The chain joins TRBV6-2 or TRBV6-3 to TRBJ2-7; D call uncertain. The CDR3 sequence is 11 residues long. V was cut by 6 bases and J by 1 base, with 4 bases left in between. Germline-derived CDR1 and CDR2 are MNHEY and SVGEGT.

This clonotype has a handful of counts. The CDR3 loop reads CASSGQGAFRQYF. The DNA of the CDR3 is TGTGCCAGCAGCGGACAGGGGGCGTTTCGGCAGTACTTC. This chain joins TRBV28 and TRBJ2-7; 11 bases map to TRBD1. The trim removed 6 bases at V and 9 bases at J, leaving 7 bases unmatched. Germline CDR1 MDHEN, CDR2 SYDVKM. The CDR3 totals 13 residues.

The chain employs TRBV29-1 and TRBJ2-5; TRBD2 agrees at 8 bases. V lost 3 bases, J lost 4 bases, and 4 bases stayed unmatched. Germline V lookup: CDR1 SQVTM, CDR2 ANQGSEA. This CDR3 has 13 residues. The CDR3 is CSVDSSGGETQYF. The DNA for the CDR3 is TGCAGCGTTGATTCGAGCGGGGGAGAGACCCAGTACTTC.

With regard to this clonotype: Possible read error: a much larger clone is one base away. The rearrangement joins TRBV12-3 or TRBV12-4 to TRBJ2-1; 7 nucleotides match TRBD2. V was pared by 5 bases and J by 0 bases, with 7 bases of the junction left unmatched. The CDR3 has 16 amino acids. CDR3 DNA: TGTGCCAGCAGTAGGACTGGCGGGAGCTCCTACAATGAGCAGTTCTTC. Its translation is CASSRTGGSSYNEQFF.

This chain joins TRBV20-1 and TRBJ2-7; D possibly uses TRBD1 or TRBD2 (5 bases each). The CDR3 extends over 14 amino acids. Germline V gene data show CDR1 as DFQATT and CDR2 as SNEGSKA (reference sequence). The ends were cut back, 8 bases at V and 4 bases at J, with 21 bases in the middle. The DNA of the CDR3 is TGCAGTAGTTATGGGGAGACAGTGGGGTACGAGCAGTACTTC. This gives the protein CSSYGETVGYEQYF.

There are many counts of this clonotype. J is TRBJ2-5 and V is TRBV12-3 or TRBV12-4, with D tentatively TRBD1 or TRBD2 (5 bases each). The ends were cut back, 6 bases at V and 1 base at J, with 9 bases in the middle. This CDR3 is built from 13 residues. CDR3 residues: CASSAGTQETQYF. The CDR3 DNA is TGTGCCAGCAGCGCCGGGACCCAAGAGACCCAGTACTTC.

The V gene is TRBV20-1, the J gene TRBJ2-7; 7 bases agree with TRBD2. Looked up from germline, CDR1 is DFQATT and CDR2 is SNEGSKA (reference sequence). V lost 0 bases to trimming and J lost 7 bases; unmatched junction nucleotides: 9. CDR3 length equals 14 residues. For the CDR3, the DNA is TGCAGTGCTAGAGATTTAAGGCGGGAGTGGGAGCAGTACTTC. Translation gives CSARDLRREWEQYF.

The genes are TRBV18 and TRBJ2-7, with D maybe TRBD2 (5 bases). The CDR3 covers 14 residues. V gave up 3 bases and J gave up 0 bases, with 9 bases separating them. Per the germline V gene, CDR1 is KGHSH and CDR2 is LQKENI. CDR3 nucleotides: TGTGCCAGCTCACCTGGGGAGAACTCCTACGAGCAGTACTTC. Its translation is CASSPGENSYEQYF.